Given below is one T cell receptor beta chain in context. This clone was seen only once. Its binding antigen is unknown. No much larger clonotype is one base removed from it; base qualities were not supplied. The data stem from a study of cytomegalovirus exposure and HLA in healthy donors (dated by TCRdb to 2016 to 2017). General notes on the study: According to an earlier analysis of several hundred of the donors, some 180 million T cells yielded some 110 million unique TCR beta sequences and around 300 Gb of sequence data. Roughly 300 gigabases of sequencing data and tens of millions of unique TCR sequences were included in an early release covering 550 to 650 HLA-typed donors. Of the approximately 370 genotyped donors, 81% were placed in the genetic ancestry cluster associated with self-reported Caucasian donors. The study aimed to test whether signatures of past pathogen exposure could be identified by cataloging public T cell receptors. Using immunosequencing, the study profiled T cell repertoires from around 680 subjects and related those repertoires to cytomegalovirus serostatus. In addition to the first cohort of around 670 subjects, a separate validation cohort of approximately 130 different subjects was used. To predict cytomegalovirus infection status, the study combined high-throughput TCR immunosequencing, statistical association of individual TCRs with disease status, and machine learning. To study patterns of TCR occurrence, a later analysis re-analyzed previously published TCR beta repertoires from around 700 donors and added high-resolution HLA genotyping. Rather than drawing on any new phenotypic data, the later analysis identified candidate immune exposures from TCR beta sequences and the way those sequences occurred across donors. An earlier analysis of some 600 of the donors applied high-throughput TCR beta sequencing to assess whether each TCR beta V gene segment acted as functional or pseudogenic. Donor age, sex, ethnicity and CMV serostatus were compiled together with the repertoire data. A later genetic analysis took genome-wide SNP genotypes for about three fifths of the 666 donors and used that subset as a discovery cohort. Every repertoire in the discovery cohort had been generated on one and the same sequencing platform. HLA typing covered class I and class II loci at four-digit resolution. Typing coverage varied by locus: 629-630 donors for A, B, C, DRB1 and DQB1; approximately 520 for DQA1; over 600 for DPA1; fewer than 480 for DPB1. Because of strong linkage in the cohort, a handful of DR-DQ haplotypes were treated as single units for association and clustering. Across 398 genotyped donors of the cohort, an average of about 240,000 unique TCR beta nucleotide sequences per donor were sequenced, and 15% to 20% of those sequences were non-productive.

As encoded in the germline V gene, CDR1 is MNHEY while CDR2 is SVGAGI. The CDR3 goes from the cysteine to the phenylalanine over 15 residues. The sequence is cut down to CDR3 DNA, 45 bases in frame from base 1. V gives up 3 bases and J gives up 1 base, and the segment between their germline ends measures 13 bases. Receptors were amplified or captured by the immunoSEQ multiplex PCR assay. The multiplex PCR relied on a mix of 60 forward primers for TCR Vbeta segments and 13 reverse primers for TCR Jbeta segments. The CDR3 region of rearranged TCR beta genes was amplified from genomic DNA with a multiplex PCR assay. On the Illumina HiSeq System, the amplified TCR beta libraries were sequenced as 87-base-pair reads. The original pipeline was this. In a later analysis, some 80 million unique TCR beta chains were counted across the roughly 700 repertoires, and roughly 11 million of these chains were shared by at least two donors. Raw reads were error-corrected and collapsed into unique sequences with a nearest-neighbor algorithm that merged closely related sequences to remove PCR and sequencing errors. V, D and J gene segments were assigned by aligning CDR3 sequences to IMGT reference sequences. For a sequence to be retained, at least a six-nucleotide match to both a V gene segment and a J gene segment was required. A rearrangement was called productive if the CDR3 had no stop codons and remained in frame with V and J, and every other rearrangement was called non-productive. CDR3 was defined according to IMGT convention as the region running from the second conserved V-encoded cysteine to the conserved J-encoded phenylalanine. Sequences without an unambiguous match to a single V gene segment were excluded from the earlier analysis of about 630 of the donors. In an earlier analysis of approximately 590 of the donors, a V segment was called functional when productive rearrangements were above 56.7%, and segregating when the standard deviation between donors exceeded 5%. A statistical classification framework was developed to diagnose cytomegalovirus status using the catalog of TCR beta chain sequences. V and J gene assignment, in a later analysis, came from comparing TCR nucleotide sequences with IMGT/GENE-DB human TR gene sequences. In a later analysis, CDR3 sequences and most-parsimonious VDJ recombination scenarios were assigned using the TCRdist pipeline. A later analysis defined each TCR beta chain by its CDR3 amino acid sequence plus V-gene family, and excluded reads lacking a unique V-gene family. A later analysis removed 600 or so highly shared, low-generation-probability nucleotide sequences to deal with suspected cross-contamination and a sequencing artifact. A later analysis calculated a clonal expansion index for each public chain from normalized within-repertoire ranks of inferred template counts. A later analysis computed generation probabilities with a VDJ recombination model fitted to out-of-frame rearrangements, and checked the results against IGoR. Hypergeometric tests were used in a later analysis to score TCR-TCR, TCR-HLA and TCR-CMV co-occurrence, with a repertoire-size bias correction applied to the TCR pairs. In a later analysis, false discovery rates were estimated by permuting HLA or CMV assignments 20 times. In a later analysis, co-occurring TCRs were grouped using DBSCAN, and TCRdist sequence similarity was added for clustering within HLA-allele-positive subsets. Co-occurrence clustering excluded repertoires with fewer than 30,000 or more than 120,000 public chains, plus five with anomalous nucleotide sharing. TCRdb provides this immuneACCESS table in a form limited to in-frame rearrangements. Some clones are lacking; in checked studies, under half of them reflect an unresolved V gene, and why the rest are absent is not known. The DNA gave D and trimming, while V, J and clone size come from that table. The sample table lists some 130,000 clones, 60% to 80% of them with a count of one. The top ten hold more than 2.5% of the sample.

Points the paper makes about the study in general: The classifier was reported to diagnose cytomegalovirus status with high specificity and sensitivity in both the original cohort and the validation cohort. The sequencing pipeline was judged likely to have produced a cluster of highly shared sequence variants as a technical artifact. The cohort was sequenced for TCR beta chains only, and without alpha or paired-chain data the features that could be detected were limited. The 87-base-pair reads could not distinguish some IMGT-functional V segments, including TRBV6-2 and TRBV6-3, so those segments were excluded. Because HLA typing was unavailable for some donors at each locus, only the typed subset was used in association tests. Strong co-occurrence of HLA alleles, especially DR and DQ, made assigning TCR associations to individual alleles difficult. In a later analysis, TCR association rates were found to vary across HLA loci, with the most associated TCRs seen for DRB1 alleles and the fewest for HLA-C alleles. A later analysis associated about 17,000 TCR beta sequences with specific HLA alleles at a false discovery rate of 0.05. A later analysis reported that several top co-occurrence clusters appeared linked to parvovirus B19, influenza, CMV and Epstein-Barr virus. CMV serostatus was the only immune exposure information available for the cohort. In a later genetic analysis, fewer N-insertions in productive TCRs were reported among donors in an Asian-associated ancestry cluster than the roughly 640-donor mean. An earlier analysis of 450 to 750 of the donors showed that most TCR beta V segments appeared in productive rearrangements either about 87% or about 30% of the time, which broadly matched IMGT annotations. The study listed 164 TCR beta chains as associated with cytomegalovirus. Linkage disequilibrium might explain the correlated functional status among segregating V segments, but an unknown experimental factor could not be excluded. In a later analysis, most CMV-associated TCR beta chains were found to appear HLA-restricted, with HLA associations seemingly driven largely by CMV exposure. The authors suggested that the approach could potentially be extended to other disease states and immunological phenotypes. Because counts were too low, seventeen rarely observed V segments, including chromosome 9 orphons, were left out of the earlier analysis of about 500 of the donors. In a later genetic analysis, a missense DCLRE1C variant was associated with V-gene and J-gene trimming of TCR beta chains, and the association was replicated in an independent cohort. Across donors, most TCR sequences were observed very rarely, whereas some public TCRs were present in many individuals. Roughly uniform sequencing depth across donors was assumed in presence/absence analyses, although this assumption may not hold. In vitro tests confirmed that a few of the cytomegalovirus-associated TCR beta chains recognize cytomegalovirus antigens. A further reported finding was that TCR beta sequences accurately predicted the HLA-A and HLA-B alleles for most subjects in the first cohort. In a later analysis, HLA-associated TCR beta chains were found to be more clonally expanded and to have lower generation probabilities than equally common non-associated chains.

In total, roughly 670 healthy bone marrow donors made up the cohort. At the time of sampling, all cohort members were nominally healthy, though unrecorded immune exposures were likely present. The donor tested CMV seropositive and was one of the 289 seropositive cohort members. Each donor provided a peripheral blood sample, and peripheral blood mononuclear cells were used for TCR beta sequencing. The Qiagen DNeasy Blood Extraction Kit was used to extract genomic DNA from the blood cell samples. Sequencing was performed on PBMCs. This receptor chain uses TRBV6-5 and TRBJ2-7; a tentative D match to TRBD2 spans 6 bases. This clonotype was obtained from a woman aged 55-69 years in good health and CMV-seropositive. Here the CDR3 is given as CASSYDAAGSYEQYF. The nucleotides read TGTGCCAGCAGTTATGATGCGGCGGGATCCTACGAGCAGTACTTC.